This T cell receptor (beta chain) was sequenced in a study of technical replicates of blood from several donors. Some clones are missing from TCRdb's copy, which holds only in-frame ones; the method was immunoSEQ multiplex PCR. The profile shows approximately 51,000 clones, roughly 95% of them singletons. V was pared by 2 bases and J by 13 bases, with 12 bases between. Germline V CDR1 and CDR2: MNHEY, SVGAGI. The CDR3 has 12 residues. The receptor was derived from a human donor in good health. Some clones in this sample may be carry-over from other donors' samples. Sequences were obtained from PBMCs. The V call is TRBV6-5, the J call TRBJ2-1, with D possibly matching TRBD2 (6 bases). The CDR3 sequence is CASSYGSGPQFF. CDR3 sequence (DNA): TGTGCCAGCAGTTACGGGAGCGGGCCACAGTTCTTC.